The rows below give T cell receptor beta chains drawn from one sample of a study of breast tumors, draining lymph nodes, adjacent tissues. TCRdb processed the multiplex PCR reads anew with MiXCR; each CDR3 protein has one entry. The table includes under 300,000 distinct CDR3 sequences, approximately 36% detected once. The sample consisted of axillary lymph node tissue. Receptors were obtained from a female donor with breast cancer. Some clones in this sample may be carry-over from other donors' samples. Both conserved end residues are part of each CDR3. The D gene is left open where the match is weak. Not all rows give a size; the values are once, few, many and, for expanded clones, a class.

CDR3 protein	CDR3 DNA	clone size	J gene	V gene	D gene
CASSQDLGGRDQPQHF	TGCGCCAGCAGCCAAGATCTGGGAGGGCGGGATCAGCCCCAGCATTTT	many	TRBJ1-5	TRBV4-1	NA
CSAVSRLAGTYEQYF	TGCAGTGCTGTGAGTCGACTAGCGGGTACCTACGAGCAGTACTTC	few	TRBJ2-7	TRBV20-1	TRBD2
CASSLGPGFETQYF	TGTGCCAGCAGCTTAGGGCCAGGCTTTGAGACCCAGTACTTC	NA	TRBJ2-5	TRBV7-3	NA
CASSLADNTEAFF	TGTGCCAGCAGCTTAGCCGACAACACTGAAGCTTTCTTT	NA	TRBJ1-1	TRBV7-8	NA
CASSPPPGALANEKLFF	TGTGCCAGCTCGCCACCTCCAGGGGCTCTGGCTAATGAAAAACTGTTTTTT	once	TRBJ1-4	TRBV18	NA
CASSQAGSTGELFF	TGTGCCAGCAGCCAAGCGGGTTCCACCGGGGAGCTGTTTTTT	few	TRBJ2-2	TRBV3-1	NA
CASSRLAGGHTGELFF	TGTGCCAGCAGCAGACTAGCGGGGGGACACACCGGGGAGCTGTTTTTT	NA	TRBJ2-2	TRBV5-1	TRBD2
CASSVDAVLGNTIYF	TGTGCCAGCAGCGTGGATGCAGTGTTGGGAAACACCATATATTTT	NA	TRBJ1-3	TRBV5-1	NA
CASSPPRTSGRADTQYF	TGTGCCAGCAGCCCCCCAAGGACTAGCGGGAGGGCGGATACGCAGTATTTT	many	TRBJ2-3	TRBV9	TRBD2
CASSLYRGTNEKLFF	TGTGCCAGCAGCTTGTACAGGGGAACTAATGAAAAACTGTTTTTT	many	TRBJ1-4	TRBV7-2	TRBD1
CASSQLDGRSADTQYF	TGTGCCAGCAGCCAACTGGACGGAAGGAGCGCAGATACGCAGTATTTT	NA	TRBJ2-3	TRBV4-2	NA
CASSGDRDRVTGELFF	TGTGCCAGCAGCGGCGACCGGGACAGGGTTACCGGGGAGCTGTTTTTT	few	TRBJ2-2	TRBV5-4	TRBD1
CASSQYRGGRKTQHF	TGTGCCAGCAGCCAATACCGGGGGGGAAGGAAGACCCAGCACTTC	NA	TRBJ2-5	TRBV7-2	TRBD2
CASSLGGPRRYGYTF	TGTGCCAGCAGCTTGGGGGGACCACGACGCTATGGCTACACCTTC	few	TRBJ1-2	TRBV5-6	NA
CASSDETGSGNTIYF	TGTGCCAGCAGTGACGAAACAGGGTCTGGAAACACCATATATTTT	many	TRBJ1-3	TRBV6-1	NA
CASSLPQGTNTIYF	TGTGCCAGCAGCTTACCACAGGGTACAAACACCATATATTTT	many	TRBJ1-3	TRBV7-2	NA
CASSPHSDSNQPQHF	TGTGCCAGCAGCCCTCACAGTGATAGCAATCAGCCCCAGCATTTT	many	TRBJ1-5	TRBV7-2	NA
CASNRQGTYQETQYF	TGTGCCAGCAACAGACAGGGGACCTACCAAGAGACCCAGTACTTC	NA	TRBJ2-5	TRBV2	TRBD1
CASSPSIASTDTQYF	TGTGCCAGCTCACCATCAATCGCCTCCACAGATACGCAGTATTTT	NA	TRBJ2-3	TRBV18	NA
CSVEYRGGTEAFF	TGCAGCGTTGAATACAGGGGCGGAACTGAAGCTTTCTTT	NA	TRBJ1-1	TRBV29-1	TRBD1
CASSQEAGLAGGLQYGDTQYF	TGTGCCAGCAGCCAAGAAGCGGGACTAGCGGGGGGTCTACAATACGGAGATACGCAGTATTTT	many	TRBJ2-3	TRBV4-2	TRBD2
CASSGTTQEQYF	TGTGCCAGCAGCGGGACAACCCAGGAGCAGTACTTC	many	TRBJ2-7	TRBV11-3	NA
CSVEEGGGDNQPQHF	TGCAGCGTTGAAGAGGGGGGGGGCGACAATCAGCCCCAGCATTTT	many	TRBJ1-5	TRBV29-1	NA
CAIGTGNTEAFF	TGTGCCATCGGGACGGGGAACACTGAAGCTTTCTTT	few	TRBJ1-1	TRBV10-3	NA
CATESSSYNEQFF	TGTGCCACTGAGAGTAGCTCCTACAATGAGCAGTTCTTC	many	TRBJ2-1	TRBV6-5	NA
CASSLGLARTDTQYF	TGTGCCAGCAGCCTCGGACTAGCGCGCACAGATACGCAGTATTTT	many	TRBJ2-3	TRBV5-8	TRBD2
CSATPWNEADNERFF	TGCAGTGCCACTCCTTGGAATGAGGCGGACAATGAGCGGTTCTTC	NA	TRBJ2-1	TRBV20-1	NA
CASSLGQGRTDTQYF	TGTGCCAGCAGCTTGGGACAGGGGAGGACAGATACGCAGTATTTT	many	TRBJ2-3	TRBV13	TRBD1
CASSATGPWGTEAFF	TGTGCCAGCAGCGCGACGGGACCCTGGGGCACTGAAGCTTTCTTT	NA	TRBJ1-1	TRBV7-9	NA
CASRRQGGNYGYTF	TGTGCCAGCCGAAGACAGGGGGGGAACTATGGCTACACCTTC	few	TRBJ1-2	TRBV27	TRBD1